This TCR beta chain was identified during a study of cytomegalovirus exposure and HLA in healthy donors. Study-wide points: An analysis done earlier found most TCR beta V segments productive about 90% or about 30% of the time. Compared with the roughly 700-donor mean, an Asian-associated ancestry cluster reportedly had fewer N-insertions, according to a later analysis.

Healthy bone marrow donors made up the donors. This CDR3 is built from 16 residues. CDR1 is LGHNT, CDR2 FRNRAP, per germline. V shed 1 base and J 5 bases; nucleotides not matched to a gene: 5. About this clone itself: What it binds is not known.

The primer mix had 60 Vbeta and 13 Jbeta primers. Sequencing was performed with immunoSEQ multiplex PCR; in TCRdb, only in-frame clones are kept and a portion is missing. The sample holds 70,000 or so clones, under 85% seen once. The receptor was isolated from a woman in her sixties or seventies in good health and CMV-seropositive. The source material was PBMCs. The chain carries TRBV12-5 and TRBJ2-7; the match to TRBD2 covers 13 bases. The CDR3 DNA is TGTGCTAGTGGTTTGGGACTAGCGGGAGGAGCAGACGAGCAGTACTTC. It specifies CASGLGLAGGADEQYF.